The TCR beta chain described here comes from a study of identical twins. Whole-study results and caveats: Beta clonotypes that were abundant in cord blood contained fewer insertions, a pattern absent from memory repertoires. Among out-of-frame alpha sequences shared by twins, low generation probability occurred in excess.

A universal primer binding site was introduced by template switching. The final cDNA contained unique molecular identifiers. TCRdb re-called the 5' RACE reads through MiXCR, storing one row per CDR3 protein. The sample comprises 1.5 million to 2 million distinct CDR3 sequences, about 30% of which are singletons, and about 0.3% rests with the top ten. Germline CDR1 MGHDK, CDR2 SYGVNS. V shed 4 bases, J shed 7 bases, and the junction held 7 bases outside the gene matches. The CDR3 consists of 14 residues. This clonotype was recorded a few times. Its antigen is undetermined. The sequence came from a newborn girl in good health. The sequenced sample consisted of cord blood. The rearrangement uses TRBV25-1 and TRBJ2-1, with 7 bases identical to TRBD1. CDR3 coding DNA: TGTGCCAGCAGTGTCCAAGGGGGCGCGAATGAGCAGTTCTTC. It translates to CASSVQGGANEQFF.